The sequence of this T cell receptor (beta chain) was determined in a study of CD4+ T cells in melanoma. With V trimmed by 5 bases and J by 7 bases, 3 bases remained unmatched. Germline V CDR1 and CDR2: GTSNPN, SVGIG (reference sequence). This CDR3 has 13 amino acids. Data came from immunoSEQ multiplex PCR; TCRdb stores just in-frame clones and leaves some out. The sample holds more than 8,500 clones, 69% seen once. The sequence was collected from a human donor with melanoma. The chain recombines TRBV30 with TRBJ1-6, with 9 positions matching TRBD1. Sequencing was performed on peripheral blood. The CDR3 is CAWEGQGNSPLHF. The CDR3 DNA reads as TGTGCCTGGGAGGGACAGGGAAATTCACCCCTCCACTTT. Full variable domain (missing parts from reference TRBV30 and TRBJ1-6): SQTIHQWPATLVQPVGSPLSLECTVEGTSNPNLYWYRQAAGRGLQLLFYSVGIGQISSEVPQNLSASRPQDRQFILSSKKLLLSDSGFYLCAWEGQGNSPLHFGNGTRLTVT.